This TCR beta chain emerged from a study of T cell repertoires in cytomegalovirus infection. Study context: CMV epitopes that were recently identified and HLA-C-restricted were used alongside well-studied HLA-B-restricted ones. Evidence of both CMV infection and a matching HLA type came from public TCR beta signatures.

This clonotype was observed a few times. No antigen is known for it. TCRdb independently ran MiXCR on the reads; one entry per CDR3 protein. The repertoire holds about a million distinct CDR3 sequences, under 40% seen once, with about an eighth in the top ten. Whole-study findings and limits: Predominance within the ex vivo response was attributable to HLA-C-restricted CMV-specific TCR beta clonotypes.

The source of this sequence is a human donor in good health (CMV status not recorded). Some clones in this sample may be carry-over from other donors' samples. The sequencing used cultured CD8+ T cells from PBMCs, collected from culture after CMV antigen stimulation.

Here the CDR3 DNA reads TGTGCCAGTAGCGGGGGGGCAAAGGAGCAGTTCTTC. This gives the protein CASSGGAKEQFF. This chain connects TRBV12-3 or TRBV12-4 to TRBJ2-1; 11 bases line up with TRBD2. The CDR3 runs to 12 residues. V trimming: 9 bases; J trimming: 10 bases; junction bases outside the gene matches: 5.